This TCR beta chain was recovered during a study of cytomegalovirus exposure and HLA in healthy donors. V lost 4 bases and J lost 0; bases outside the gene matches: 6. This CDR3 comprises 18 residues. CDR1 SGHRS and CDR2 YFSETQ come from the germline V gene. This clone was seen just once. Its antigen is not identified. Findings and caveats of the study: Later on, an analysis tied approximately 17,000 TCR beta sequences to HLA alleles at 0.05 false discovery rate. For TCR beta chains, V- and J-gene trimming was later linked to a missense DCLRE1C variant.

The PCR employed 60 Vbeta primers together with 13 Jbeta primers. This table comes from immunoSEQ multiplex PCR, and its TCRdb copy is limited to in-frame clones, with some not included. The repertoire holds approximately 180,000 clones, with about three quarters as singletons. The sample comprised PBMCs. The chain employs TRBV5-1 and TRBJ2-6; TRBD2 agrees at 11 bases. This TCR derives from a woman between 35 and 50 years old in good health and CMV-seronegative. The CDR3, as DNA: TGCGCCAGCAGCGGGGGGCTAGCGGGGGGCTCTGGGGCCAACGTCCTGACTTTC. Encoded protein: CASSGGLAGGSGANVLTF.